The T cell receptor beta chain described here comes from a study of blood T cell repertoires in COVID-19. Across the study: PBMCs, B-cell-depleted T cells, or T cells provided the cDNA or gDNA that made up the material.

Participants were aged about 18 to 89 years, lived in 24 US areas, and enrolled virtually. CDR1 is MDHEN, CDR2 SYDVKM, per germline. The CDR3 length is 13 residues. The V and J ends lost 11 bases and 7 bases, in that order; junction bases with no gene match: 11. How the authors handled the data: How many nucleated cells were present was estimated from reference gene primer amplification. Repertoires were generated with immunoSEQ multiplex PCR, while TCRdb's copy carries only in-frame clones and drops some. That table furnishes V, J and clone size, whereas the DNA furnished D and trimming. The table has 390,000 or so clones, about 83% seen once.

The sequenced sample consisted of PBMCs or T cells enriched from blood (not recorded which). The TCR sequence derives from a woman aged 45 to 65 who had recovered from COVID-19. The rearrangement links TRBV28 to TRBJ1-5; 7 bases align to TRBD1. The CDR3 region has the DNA TGTGCCGCAACCGCCGACAGGGTCCAGCCCCAGCATTTT. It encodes CAATADRVQPQHF.